A selection of T cell receptor beta chains follows, all from one sample in a study of shared clonotypes between healthy human individuals. Measured with immunoSEQ multiplex PCR; TCRdb has only the in-frame clones, and not every one. The sample contains 2 million to 3 million clones, 80% to 95% of which appear only once. Sequenced input: naive CD4+ T cells from PBMCs. The receptors derive from a man aged 18 to 30 in good health. Some clones in this sample may be carry-over from other donors' samples. The CDR3 runs from the conserved cysteine through the conserved F or W. The D gene is left open where the match is weak. Clone sizes are given selectively: once, few, many, or a class where the clone is expanded.

cdr3_length	v_call	clone_size	j_call	d_call	cdr3_aa	cdr3_nt
17	TRBV14	.	TRBJ2-3	TRBD1	CASSQFRPGQGTDTQYF	TGTGCCAGCAGCCAATTTAGACCGGGACAGGGAACAGATACGCAGTATTTT
14	TRBV7-2	.	TRBJ2-3	.	CASTILSGRDTQYF	TGTGCCAGCACCATACTTAGTGGGCGGGATACGCAGTATTTT
15	TRBV6-1	.	TRBJ2-3	.	CASNLRRPVSDTQYF	TGTGCCAGCAATTTAAGGCGGCCGGTTTCAGATACGCAGTATTTT
14	TRBV6-1	.	TRBJ1-5	.	CASTTGTWNQPQHF	TGTGCCAGCACCACTGGGACCTGGAATCAGCCCCAGCATTTT
17	TRBV5-1	.	TRBJ2-3	TRBD2	CASSRGTSGPNTDTQYF	TGCGCCAGCAGCCGGGGGACTAGCGGGCCCAACACAGATACGCAGTATTTT
15	TRBV9	.	TRBJ1-4	TRBD1	CASSPRQGPGEKLFF	TGTGCCAGCAGCCCACGACAGGGCCCGGGTGAAAAACTGTTTTTT
14	TRBV30	once	TRBJ2-7	.	CAWSVPSGFFEQYF	TGTGCCTGGAGTGTACCCTCAGGTTTCTTTGAGCAGTACTTC
12	TRBV15	.	TRBJ1-2	.	CATSSANYGYTF	TGTGCCACCTCGTCAGCAAACTATGGCTACACCTTC
16	TRBV5-1	.	TRBJ2-2	TRBD2	CASSPLAGTNTGELFF	TGCGCCAGCAGTCCTCTAGCGGGAACGAACACCGGGGAGCTGTTTTTT
14	TRBV6-5	.	TRBJ2-1	.	CASRRRSSYNEQFF	TGTGCCAGCAGGCGACGGTCCTCCTACAATGAGCAGTTCTTC
15	TRBV28	.	TRBJ2-5	TRBD2	CASSLLAGAGETQYF	TGTGCCAGCAGTTTACTAGCGGGAGCGGGGGAGACCCAGTACTTC
15	TRBV5-1	.	TRBJ2-5	.	CASSLVAGMEETQYF	TGCGCCAGCAGCTTGGTTGCGGGGATGGAAGAGACCCAGTACTTC
13	TRBV14	.	TRBJ2-7	TRBD1	CASSRRTGGEQYF	TGTGCCAGCAGCCGACGGACAGGGGGCGAGCAGTACTTC
16	TRBV4-2	.	TRBJ2-7	TRBD2	CASSRVGTSGMNEQYF	TGTGCCAGCAGCCGAGTAGGGACTAGCGGGATGAACGAGCAGTACTTC
19	TRBV4-1	.	TRBJ1-5	.	CASSPSSVSGSYSNQPQHF	TGCGCCAGCAGCCCCAGCAGTGTTAGTGGGTCTTATAGCAATCAGCCCCAGCATTTT
14	TRBV28	once	TRBJ1-2	.	CASSLSWRVGGYTF	TGTGCCAGCAGTTTATCGTGGAGGGTTGGTGGCTACACCTTC
12	TRBV28	few	TRBJ2-7	.	CASSFQGYEQYF	TGTGCCAGCAGTTTTCAGGGCTACGAGCAGTACTTC
13	TRBV7-3	.	TRBJ1-2	.	CASSATDGYGYTF	TGTGCCAGCAGCGCGACAGATGGTTATGGCTACACCTTC
14	TRBV2	.	TRBJ1-5	TRBD1	CASRLDRGNQPQHF	TGTGCCAGCAGACTGGACAGGGGTAATCAGCCCCAGCATTTT
14	TRBV6-4	once	TRBJ2-7	.	CASRDPTGTNEQYF	TGTGCCAGCAGAGACCCGACAGGTACCAACGAGCAGTACTTC
13	TRBV19	.	TRBJ1-1	.	CASKGVDPTEAFF	TGTGCCAGTAAAGGGGTTGACCCGACTGAAGCTTTCTTT
16	TRBV7-2	.	TRBJ1-2	.	CASSLAVGPPNYGYTF	TGTGCCAGCAGCTTAGCGGTGGGGCCCCCGAACTATGGCTACACCTTC
14	TRBV28	.	TRBJ2-4	.	CASSYWGGRNIQYF	TGTGCCAGCAGTTATTGGGGAGGCAGAAACATTCAGTACTTC
14	TRBV6-5	.	TRBJ1-2	.	CASSYSTAGVGYTF	TGTGCCAGCAGTTACTCGACTGCAGGGGTTGGCTACACCTTC
18	TRBV28	.	TRBJ1-2	TRBD1	CASSPGGPGGISNYGYTF	TGTGCCAGCAGCCCAGGGGGGCCAGGGGGGATTTCTAACTATGGCTACACCTTC
14	TRBV4-2	once	TRBJ2-7	TRBD1	CASSPRAGGYEQYF	TGTGCCAGCAGCCCCAGAGCAGGGGGCTACGAGCAGTACTTC
13	TRBV11-2	once	TRBJ1-1	.	CASSLGTNTEAFF	TGTGCCAGCAGCTTGGGCACGAACACTGAAGCTTTCTTT
17	TRBV9	.	TRBJ2-7	TRBD2	CASSLGPGSGLTYEQYF	TGTGCCAGCAGCTTAGGGCCGGGTAGCGGGCTAACCTACGAGCAGTACTTC
18	TRBV18	once	TRBJ2-1	TRBD2	CASSPFVSGSSSYNEQFF	TGTGCCAGCTCACCTTTCGTTAGCGGGTCTAGCTCCTACAATGAGCAGTTCTTC
12	TRBV27	.	TRBJ2-3	.	CASSHSTDTQYF	TGTGCCAGCAGTCATAGCACAGATACGCAGTATTTT
16	TRBV11-2	.	TRBJ2-7	TRBD1	CASSLRDRGDGYEQYF	TGTGCCAGCAGCTTACGGGACAGGGGCGATGGGTACGAGCAGTACTTC
13	TRBV5-1	.	TRBJ2-3	.	CASSSDNTDTQYF	TGCGCCAGCAGCTCAGATAACACAGATACGCAGTATTTT
13	TRBV28	.	TRBJ2-5	.	CASSLAHLETQYF	TGTGCCAGCAGTTTGGCCCATTTAGAGACCCAGTACTTC
19	TRBV28	.	TRBJ2-7	TRBD2	CASSLAPMLGTKISYEQYF	TGTGCCAGCAGTTTAGCGCCGATGCTTGGGACTAAAATTTCCTACGAGCAGTACTTC
12	TRBV29-1	.	TRBJ1-2	TRBD1	CSVWDRGYGYTF	TGCAGCGTCTGGGACAGGGGATATGGCTACACCTTC
13	TRBV11-2	.	TRBJ1-5	.	CASSLEGSQPQHF	TGTGCCAGCAGCTTAGAAGGTTCTCAGCCCCAGCATTTT
12	TRBV29-1	once	TRBJ2-7	.	CSVEVVTYEQYF	TGCAGCGTTGAAGTAGTCACCTACGAGCAGTACTTC
14	TRBV7-6	.	TRBJ2-7	TRBD1	CASSLGDSSYEQYF	TGTGCCAGCAGCTTAGGGGACAGCTCCTACGAGCAGTACTTC
14	TRBV19	.	TRBJ2-2	.	CASFGVRATGELFF	TGTGCCTCCTTTGGGGTTCGGGCCACCGGGGAGCTGTTTTTT
15	TRBV5-4	once	TRBJ2-1	.	CASTRGVSSYNEQFF	TGTGCCAGCACCCGCGGGGTAAGCTCCTACAATGAGCAGTTCTTC
13	TRBV10-3	.	TRBJ1-4	TRBD1	CAIRGDRAEKLFF	TGTGCCATCAGGGGGGACAGGGCTGAAAAACTGTTTTTT
15	TRBV5-1	.	TRBJ2-3	.	CASSLSGSGGDTQYF	TGCGCCAGCAGCTTATCGGGGTCCGGGGGAGATACGCAGTATTTT
15	TRBV5-1	.	TRBJ1-2	TRBD1	CASSETGQANYGYTF	TGCGCCAGCAGCGAAACGGGACAGGCTAACTATGGCTACACCTTC
13	TRBV5-4	.	TRBJ1-3	.	CASSLGRGNTIYF	TGTGCCAGCAGCTTGGGGAGAGGAAACACCATATATTTT
15	TRBV5-1	.	TRBJ2-3	TRBD2	CASSTLAGGGDTQYF	TGCGCCAGCAGCACCCTGGCGGGAGGGGGAGATACGCAGTATTTT
15	TRBV5-6	.	TRBJ2-2	TRBD1	CASSFRQGYTGELFF	TGTGCCAGCAGCTTCCGACAGGGGTACACCGGGGAGCTGTTTTTT
17	TRBV5-1	.	TRBJ2-3	.	CASSLVPPGSGTDTQYF	TGCGCCAGCAGCTTGGTACCGCCCGGGAGCGGCACAGATACGCAGTATTTT
14	TRBV5-1	.	TRBJ1-1	.	CASRPRSAITEAFF	TGCGCCAGCAGACCACGTTCAGCAATCACTGAAGCTTTCTTT
16	TRBV4-2	.	TRBJ2-3	TRBD2	CASSRILAGAADTQYF	TGTGCCAGCAGCCGAATACTAGCGGGAGCCGCAGATACGCAGTATTTT
16	TRBV28	.	TRBJ1-5	.	CASSLGGESGNQPQHF	TGTGCCAGCAGTTTAGGGGGAGAGTCGGGCAATCAGCCCCAGCATTTT
15	TRBV9	.	TRBJ1-3	TRBD1	CASSPWTGAGNTIYF	TGTGCCAGCAGCCCCTGGACAGGGGCTGGAAACACCATATATTTT
14	TRBV7-2	few	TRBJ1-2	.	CASSFGRALGGYTF	TGTGCCAGCAGCTTCGGACGGGCCCTTGGGGGCTACACCTTC
15	TRBV25-1	.	TRBJ2-7	.	CASSAGTAPRYEQYF	TGTGCCAGCAGTGCCGGGACGGCCCCCCGCTACGAGCAGTACTTC
15	TRBV25-1	.	TRBJ1-4	TRBD1	CASSPGQGTNEKLFF	TGTGCCAGCAGCCCGGGACAGGGGACGAATGAAAAACTGTTTTTT
15	TRBV15	.	TRBJ2-5	.	CATSRSGLTRETQYF	TGTGCCACCAGCAGATCCGGGCTGACAAGAGAGACCCAGTACTTC
13	TRBV29-1	once	TRBJ2-1	.	CSEGGGIYNEQFF	TGCAGCGAAGGTGGGGGGATATACAATGAGCAGTTCTTC
19	TRBV5-1	once	TRBJ2-3	.	CASSRSGGGSGESTDTQYF	TGCGCCAGCAGCAGGTCGGGGGGCGGGAGTGGAGAAAGCACAGATACGCAGTATTTT